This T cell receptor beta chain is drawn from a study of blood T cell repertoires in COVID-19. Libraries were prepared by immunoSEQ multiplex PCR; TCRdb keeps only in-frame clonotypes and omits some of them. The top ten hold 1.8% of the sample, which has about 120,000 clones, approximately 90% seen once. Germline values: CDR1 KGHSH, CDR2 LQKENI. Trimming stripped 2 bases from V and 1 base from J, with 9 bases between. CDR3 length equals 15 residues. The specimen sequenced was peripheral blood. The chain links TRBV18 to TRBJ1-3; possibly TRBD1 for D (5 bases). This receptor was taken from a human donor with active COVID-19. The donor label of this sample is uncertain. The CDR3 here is CASSPKEGSGNTIYF. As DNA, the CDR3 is TGTGCCAGCTCACCAAAGGAGGGGTCTGGAAACACCATATATTTT.